This T cell receptor beta chain comes out of a study of T cell responses to AZD1222 COVID-19 vaccine. V lost 4 bases and J lost 7, with 20 bases in between. The CDR3 totals 15 residues. From germline, CDR1 is SGHTA and CDR2 FQGNSA. Note on this clone: Its target is not known.

Notes on the study in general: Repertoire sampling was restricted to post-peak T cell response timepoints.

Method: immunoSEQ multiplex PCR; TCRdb's copy keeps in-frame clones and lacks some. The profile covers 98,000 or so clones, with over 85% appearing a single time and around 3.3% taken by the ten largest. Sequencing was performed on peripheral blood, taken on day 0 of MenACWY control vaccination. The receptor's source is an adult in good health. The rearrangement uses TRBV7-2 and TRBJ2-7; the D gene could be TRBD1 or TRBD2 (5 bases each). CDR3 sequence: CASSSQVTLEGEQYF. The CDR3 coding sequence is TGTGCCAGCAGCTCCCAGGTGACCCTCGAGGGGGAGCAGTACTTC.